This T cell receptor (beta chain) was sequenced in a study of cytomegalovirus exposure and HLA in healthy donors. Notes on the study in general: Roughly uniform sequencing depth across donors was assumed, possibly incorrectly. Analysis performed later found more than 15,000 TCR beta sequences associated with HLA alleles at 0.05 false discovery rate. Researchers left out some V segments, among them TRBV6-2 and TRBV6-3, as indistinguishable.

The PCR was carried out with 60 Vbeta primers and 13 Jbeta primers. Generated by immunoSEQ multiplex PCR, the TCRdb table keeps only in-frame clones and is missing some. Seen here are hundreds of thousands of clones, around four fifths observed once, and the top ten hold 3.8%. Germline V CDR1 and CDR2: PRHDT, FYEKMQ (reference sequence). This CDR3 contains 13 residues. As for this clone: Its antigen is unknown.

Material: PBMCs. The origin of this receptor is a male donor in good health and CMV-seronegative. The chain joins TRBV13 to TRBJ2-5; no firm D call. The closer fit of TRBJ2-7 to the DNA end suggests the J call may be wrong. CDR3 region: CASSLGRNYEQYF. CDR3 DNA: TGTGCCAGCAGCTTAGGACGGAACTACGAGCAGTACTTC.